The clone carrying this T cell receptor (beta chain) has ten or more counts. This sample is part of a study of T-cell memory formation after mild COVID-19. V gave up 7 bases and J gave up 4 bases; unmatched junction bases: 16. The CDR3 runs to 16 residues. Germline V CDR1 and CDR2: SGHVS, FNYEAQ. MiXCR was run by TCRdb on the 5' RACE reads, yielding one entry per CDR3 protein. The table includes under 60,000 distinct CDR3 sequences, approximately 9% detected once. V is TRBV7-6 and J is TRBJ2-7; 7 bases are shared with TRBD2. The source of this sequence is an adult woman who had mild COVID-19 (a few samples of this study predate the infection). Cell type and time point are not known. Sample: PBMCs or a T cell subset sorted from them (not recorded which). This CDR3 reads CASKREPIEGAYEQYF. The CDR3 region has the DNA TGTGCCAGCAAGCGGGAACCGATTGAAGGGGCTTACGAGCAGTACTTC.